A single sample gave rise to the 3 T cell receptor beta chains below, sequenced in a study of spatial heterogeneity in lung cancer. Time point given: sample taken at primary tumor resection. In each case, whole RNA from tumor, nontumor lung or frozen PBMC was sequenced unsorted. One entry per CDR3 protein, called by TCRdb with MiXCR from the 5' RACE reads. The data contain about 1,800 distinct CDR3 sequences, over 15% of them singletons. The sample was PBMCs, taken at surgery. The receptors come from a male donor with early-stage non-small cell lung cancer.

By its share, this clonotype is large. The gene calls are TRBV6-5 and TRBJ2-7; 12 bases are a match to TRBD2. CDR1 is MNHEY, CDR2 SVGAGI, per germline. The length of the CDR3 is 15 residues. Trimming cost V 4 bases and J 3 bases; bases outside gene matches: 4. The CDR3 DNA reads as TGTGCCAGCAGTTCCCCGACTAGCGGGAGCTACGAGCAGTACTTC. This sequence encodes CASSSPTSGSYEQYF.

The rearrangement uses TRBV6-5 and TRBJ2-1; 8 bases are a match to TRBD2. The CDR3 runs to 15 residues. Germline V gene data show CDR1 as MNHEY and CDR2 as SVGAGI. Germline trimming cut 4 bases from V and 8 bases from J; bases unmatched to any gene: 10. The CDR3 DNA reads TGTGCCAGCAGTTTGGCTAGCGGGCCTAGCGATGAGCAGTTCTTC. Translation: CASSLASGPSDEQFF.

This clonotype is labeled medium-sized (0.01 to 0.1%). V usage is TRBV29-1 and J usage is TRBJ2-2; the D is unclear. Trimming pared 0 bases from V and 2 bases from J, leaving 10 bases between. Germline assignment: CDR1 SQVTM and CDR2 ANQGSEA. The CDR3 spans 15 residues. CDR3 nucleotides: TGCAGCGTTGAAGATGTATGGGGAAACACCGGGGAGCTGTTTTTT. This gives the protein CSVEDVWGNTGELFF.